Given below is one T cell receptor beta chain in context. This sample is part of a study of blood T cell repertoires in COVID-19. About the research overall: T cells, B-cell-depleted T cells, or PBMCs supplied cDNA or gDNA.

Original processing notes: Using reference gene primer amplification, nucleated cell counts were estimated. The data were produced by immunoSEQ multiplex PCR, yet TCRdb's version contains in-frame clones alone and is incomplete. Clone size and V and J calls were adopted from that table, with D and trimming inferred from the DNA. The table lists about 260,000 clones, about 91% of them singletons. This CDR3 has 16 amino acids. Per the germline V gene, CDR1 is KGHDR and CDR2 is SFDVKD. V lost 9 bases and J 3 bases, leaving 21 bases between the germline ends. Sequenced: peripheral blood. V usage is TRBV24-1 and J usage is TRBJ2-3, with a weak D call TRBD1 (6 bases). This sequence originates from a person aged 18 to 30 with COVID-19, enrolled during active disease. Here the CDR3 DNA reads TGTGCCACCGATTACAGCACAGGGTCCGGTACAGATACGCAGTATTTT. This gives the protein CATDYSTGSGTDTQYF.